These 6 T cell receptor beta chains share one sample of origin, sequenced in a study of PD-L1 blockade in urothelial cancer. Data came from immunoSEQ multiplex PCR; TCRdb stores just in-frame clones and leaves some out. The sample carries 25,000 to 35,000 clones, 79% recorded once. The time point is: peripheral blood 6 weeks after treatment start. The starting material was PBMCs, obtained around atezolizumab (anti-PD-L1) treatment. All receptors come from a man in his 70s with urothelial cancer.

V is TRBV2 and J is TRBJ2-2; 8 bases fit TRBD2. The CDR3 is made up of 14 amino acids. Germline CDR1 SNHLY, CDR2 FYNNEI. V gave up 5 bases and J gave up 4 bases; unmatched junction bases: 3. CDR3 bases: TGTGCCAGCAGTCAGCTAGCGGGCACCGGGGAGCTGTTTTTT. It specifies CASSQLAGTGELFF.

Here the CDR3 reads CASSLNPPTAGGNRGEQFF. The CDR3 nucleotides are TGTGCCAGCAGCTTAAACCCGCCGACCGCGGGGGGGAATAGGGGGGAGCAGTTCTTC. The chain uses TRBV7-3 and TRBJ2-1; 9 positions agree with TRBD2. Germline V gives CDR1 SGHTA, CDR2 FQGTGA. The length of the CDR3 is 19 residues. J lost 10 bases, V lost 1 base, and 20 bases had no gene match.

CDR3 nucleotides: TGTGCCAGCTCCGAAGAGCGGGGGTACAATGAGCAGTTCTTC. Translated, it gives CASSEERGYNEQFF. This sequence joins TRBV18 and TRBJ2-1; 8 nucleotides align to TRBD2. The CDR3 spans 14 residues. V was clipped by 6 bases and J by 4 bases; unmatched bases: 5. CDR1 and CDR2 from the germline V gene are KGHSH and LQKENI. Based on the CDR3 plus reference TRBV18 and TRBJ2-1, the full variable domain is NAGVMQNPRHLVRRRGQEARLRCSPMKGHSHVYWYRQLPEEGLKFMVYLQKENIIDESGMPKERFSAEFPKEGPSILRIQQVVRGDSAAYFCASSEERGYNEQFFGPGTRLTVL.

The gene calls are TRBV14 and TRBJ2-3, with D tentatively TRBD2 (6 bases). This CDR3 contains 16 residues. Trimming left V 5 bases short and J 0 bases short, with 15 bases between. Germline CDR1 is SGHDN and CDR2 is FVKESK. The CDR3 is CASSRPGRGSTDTQYF. The CDR3 coding sequence is TGTGCCAGCAGCAGGCCGGGCCGGGGGAGCACAGATACGCAGTATTTT.

The J gene is TRBJ2-1, the V gene TRBV4-3, with 10 bases lining up with TRBD2. This CDR3 has 17 residues. Unmatched junction bases numbered 6, after V lost 0 bases and J lost 4 bases. Germline values: CDR1 LGHNA, CDR2 YSLEER. Written as DNA, the CDR3 is TGCGCCAGCAGCCAAGATAGGACTAGCGGCCCTTACAATGAGCAGTTCTTC. This gives the protein CASSQDRTSGPYNEQFF.

The chain uses TRBV1 and TRBJ2-1; the D call TRBD2 from the table was never checked on the DNA. TRBV1 is marked as a pseudogene. This CDR3 comprises 16 residues. The CDR3 DNA is TGCACCAGCAGCCAAGCAGCGGGAGGGTTTAACAATGAGCAGTTCTTC. Protein sequence: CTSSQAAGGFNNEQFF.